This TCR beta chain is from a study of blood T cell repertoires in COVID-19. As for the study in general: The samples span acute and convalescent COVID-19 from the United States, Italy and Spain. Sample material is recorded as cDNA or gDNA derived from T cells, B-cell-depleted T cells, or PBMCs.

Original processing methods: Nucleated cell counts were estimated from reference gene primer amplification. Method: immunoSEQ multiplex PCR; TCRdb's copy keeps in-frame clones and lacks some. V, J and clone size were drawn from that table, and D and trimming were deduced from the DNA. The top ten hold about 5% of the sample, which has approximately 24,000 clones, around 86% seen once. Concerning this clone itself: Additional DNA sequences in this sample encode the identical CDR3.

V lost 4 bases and J lost 7; bases outside the gene matches: 6. The CDR3 contains 13 residues. Germline-derived CDR1 and CDR2 are SGHTA and FQGTGA. The specimen was peripheral blood. The chain employs TRBV7-3 and TRBJ1-1; 7 bases map to TRBD1. The sequence was obtained from a man between 45 and 60 years old with active COVID-19. The CDR3 sequence: CASSSRQGGEAFF. For the CDR3, the DNA is TGTGCCAGCAGCTCCCGACAGGGAGGTGAAGCTTTCTTT.